This TCR beta chain is drawn from a study of CD4+ T cells in melanoma. TCRdb keeps only in-frame clones here, not all; method: immunoSEQ multiplex PCR. The table has 14,000 to 15,000 clones, approximately 63% seen once. This CDR3 is built from 17 residues. CDR1 is SGHTA, CDR2 FQGTGA, per germline. Trimming pared 2 bases from V and 0 bases from J, leaving 15 bases between. Remarks on this clone: Its antigen is not known.

Study-wide findings and caveats: Neoantigen-specific CD4+ T cells in melanoma reportedly had diverse differentiation states.

This chain connects TRBV7-3 to TRBJ2-3; D may be TRBD2 (6 bases). Input material: cells from a culture (not recorded whether cultured in vitro). The TCR sequence derives from a human donor with melanoma. CDR3 in DNA: TGTGCCAGCAGCTTATTTTCGGGCGGGAAAAGCACAGATACGCAGTATTTT. It codes for CASSLFSGGKSTDTQYF.